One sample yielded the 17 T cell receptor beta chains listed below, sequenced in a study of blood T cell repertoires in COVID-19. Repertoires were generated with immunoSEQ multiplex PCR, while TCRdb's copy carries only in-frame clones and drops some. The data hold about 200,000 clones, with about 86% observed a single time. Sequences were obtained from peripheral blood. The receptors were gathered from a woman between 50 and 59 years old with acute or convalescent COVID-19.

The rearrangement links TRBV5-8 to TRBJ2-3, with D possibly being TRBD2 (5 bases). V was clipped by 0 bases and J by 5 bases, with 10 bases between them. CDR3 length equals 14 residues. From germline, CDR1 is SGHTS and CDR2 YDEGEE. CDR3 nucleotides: TGTGCCAGCAGCTTGGGGAATAGCGTAGATACGCAGTATTTT. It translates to CASSLGNSVDTQYF.

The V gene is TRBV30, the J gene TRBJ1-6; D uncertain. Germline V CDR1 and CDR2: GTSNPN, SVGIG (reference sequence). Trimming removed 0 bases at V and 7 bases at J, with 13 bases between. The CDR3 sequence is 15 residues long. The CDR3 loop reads CAWSVDWALNSPLHF. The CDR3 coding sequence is TGTGCCTGGAGTGTAGATTGGGCGCTGAATTCACCCCTCCACTTT.

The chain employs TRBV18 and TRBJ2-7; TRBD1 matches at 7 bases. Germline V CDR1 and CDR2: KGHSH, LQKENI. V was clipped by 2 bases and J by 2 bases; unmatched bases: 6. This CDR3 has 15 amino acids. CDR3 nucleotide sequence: TGTGCCAGCTCACCAGAGCAGGGGGTTCCCTACGAGCAGTACTTC. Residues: CASSPEQGVPYEQYF.

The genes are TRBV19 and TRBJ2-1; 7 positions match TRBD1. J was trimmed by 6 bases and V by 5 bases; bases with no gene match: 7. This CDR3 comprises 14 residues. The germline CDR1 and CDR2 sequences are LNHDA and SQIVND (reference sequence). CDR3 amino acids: CASSAGTVFNEQFF. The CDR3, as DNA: TGTGCCAGTAGTGCAGGGACAGTTTTCAATGAGCAGTTCTTC.

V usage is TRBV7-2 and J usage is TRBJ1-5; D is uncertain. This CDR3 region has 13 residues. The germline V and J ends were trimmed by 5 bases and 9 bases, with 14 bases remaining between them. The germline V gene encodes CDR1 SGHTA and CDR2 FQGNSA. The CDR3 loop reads CASSPYSGPPQHF. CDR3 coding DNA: TGTGCCAGCAGCCCATACTCGGGTCCGCCCCAGCATTTT.

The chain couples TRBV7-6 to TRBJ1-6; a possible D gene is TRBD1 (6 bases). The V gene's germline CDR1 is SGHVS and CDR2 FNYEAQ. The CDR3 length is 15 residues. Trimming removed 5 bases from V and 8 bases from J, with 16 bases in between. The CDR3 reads CASSKQGFEDSPLHF. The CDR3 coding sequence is TGTGCCAGCAGCAAACAGGGATTTGAGGATTCACCCCTCCACTTT.

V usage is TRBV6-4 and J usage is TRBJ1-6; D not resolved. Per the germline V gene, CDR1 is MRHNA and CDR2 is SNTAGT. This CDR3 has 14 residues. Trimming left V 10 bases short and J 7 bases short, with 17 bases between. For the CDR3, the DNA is TGTGCCACCCACCAAGTGGCTTACAATTCACCCCTCCACTTT. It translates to CATHQVAYNSPLHF.

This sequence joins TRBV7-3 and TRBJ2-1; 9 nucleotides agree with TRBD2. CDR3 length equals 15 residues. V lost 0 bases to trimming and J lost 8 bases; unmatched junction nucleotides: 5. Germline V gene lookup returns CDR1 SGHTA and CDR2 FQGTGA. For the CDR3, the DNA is TGTGCCAGCAGCTTAACCCCTAGCGGGGTGGATGAGCAGTTCTTC. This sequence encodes CASSLTPSGVDEQFF.

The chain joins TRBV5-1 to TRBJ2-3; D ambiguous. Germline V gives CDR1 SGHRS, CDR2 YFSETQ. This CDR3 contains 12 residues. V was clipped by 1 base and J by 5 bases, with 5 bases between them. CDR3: CASSLSLDTQYF. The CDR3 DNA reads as TGCGCCAGCAGCTTGTCCCTAGATACGCAGTATTTT.

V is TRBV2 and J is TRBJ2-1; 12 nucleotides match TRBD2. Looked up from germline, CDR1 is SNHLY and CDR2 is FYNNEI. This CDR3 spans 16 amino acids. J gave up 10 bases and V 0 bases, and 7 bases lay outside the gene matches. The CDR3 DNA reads TGTGCCAGCAGTGAAGCGGCACTAGCGGGGGGATCGGAGCAGTTCTTC. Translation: CASSEAALAGGSEQFF.

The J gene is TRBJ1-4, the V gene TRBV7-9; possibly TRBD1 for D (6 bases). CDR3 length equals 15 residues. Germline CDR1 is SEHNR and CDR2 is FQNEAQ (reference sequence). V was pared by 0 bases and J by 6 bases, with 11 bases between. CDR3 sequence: CASSLAASGDEKLFF. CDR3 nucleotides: TGTGCCAGCAGCTTAGCGGCCTCAGGGGATGAAAAACTGTTTTTT.

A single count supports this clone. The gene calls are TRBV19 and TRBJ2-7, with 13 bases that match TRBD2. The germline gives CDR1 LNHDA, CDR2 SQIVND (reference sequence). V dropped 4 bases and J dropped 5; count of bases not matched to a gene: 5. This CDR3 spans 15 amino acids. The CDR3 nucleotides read TGTGCCAGTAGTAACCCGGGACTAGCGGGAAACGAGCAGTACTTC. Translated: CASSNPGLAGNEQYF.

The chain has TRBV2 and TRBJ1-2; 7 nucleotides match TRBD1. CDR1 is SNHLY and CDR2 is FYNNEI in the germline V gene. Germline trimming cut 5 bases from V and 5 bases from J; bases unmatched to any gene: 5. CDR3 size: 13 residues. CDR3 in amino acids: CASSRGTEYGYTF. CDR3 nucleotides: TGTGCCAGCAGTCGGGGGACAGAGTATGGCTACACCTTC. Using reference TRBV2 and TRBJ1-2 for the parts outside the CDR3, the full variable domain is EPEVTQTPSHQVTQMGQEVILRCVPISNHLYFYWYRQILGQKVEFLVSFYNNEISEKSEIFDDQFSVERPDGSNFTLKIRSTKLEDSAMYFCASSRGTEYGYTFGSGTRLTVV.

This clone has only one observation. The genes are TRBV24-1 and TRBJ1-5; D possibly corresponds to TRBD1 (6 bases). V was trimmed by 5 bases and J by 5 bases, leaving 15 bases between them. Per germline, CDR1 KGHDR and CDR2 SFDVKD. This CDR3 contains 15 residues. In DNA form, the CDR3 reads TGTGCCACCAGTGGTCCGGGACAATTCTATCAGCCCCAGCATTTT. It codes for CATSGPGQFYQPQHF.

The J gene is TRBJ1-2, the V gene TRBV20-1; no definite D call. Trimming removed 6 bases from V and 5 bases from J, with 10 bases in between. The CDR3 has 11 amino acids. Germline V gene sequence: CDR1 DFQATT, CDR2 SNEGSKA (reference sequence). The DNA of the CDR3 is TGCAGTGCCCCAACGACTTATGGCTACACCTTC. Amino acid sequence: CSAPTTYGYTF.

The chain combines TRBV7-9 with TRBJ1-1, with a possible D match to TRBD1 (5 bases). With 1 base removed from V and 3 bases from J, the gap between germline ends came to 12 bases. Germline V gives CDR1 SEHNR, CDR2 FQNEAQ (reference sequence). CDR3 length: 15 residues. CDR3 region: CASSLGWGVHTEAFF. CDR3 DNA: TGTGCCAGCAGCTTAGGGTGGGGGGTCCACACTGAAGCTTTCTTT.

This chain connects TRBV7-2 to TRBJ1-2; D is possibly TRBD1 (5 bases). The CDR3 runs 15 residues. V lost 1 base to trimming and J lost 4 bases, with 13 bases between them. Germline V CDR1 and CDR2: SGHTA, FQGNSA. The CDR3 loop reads CASSLVPRVGYGYTF. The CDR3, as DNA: TGTGCCAGCAGCTTAGTTCCCAGGGTCGGCTATGGCTACACCTTC.